Listed here are 18 T cell receptor beta chains from one sample, sequenced in a study of shared clonotypes between healthy human individuals. Libraries were prepared by immunoSEQ multiplex PCR; TCRdb keeps only in-frame clonotypes and omits some of them. The data show 2 million to 2.5 million clones, around 90% seen once. Source material: naive CD4+ T cells from PBMCs. Subset meaning: CD45RA+ positively selected. These receptors originate from a man aged 18 to 29 in good health. Some clones in this sample may be carry-over from other donors' samples.

This clone was observed a handful of times. This chain joins TRBV5-4 and TRBJ2-2, with D unresolved. The CDR3 is 13 residues long. Trimming pared 2 bases from V and 6 bases from J, leaving 8 bases between. Germline CDR1 reads SGHNT; CDR2 reads YYREEE (reference sequence). The DNA of the CDR3 is TGTGCCAGCAGCTTCCCTGACTCCGGGGAGCTGTTTTTT. The encoded protein is CASSFPDSGELFF.

V and J are TRBV9 and TRBJ2-3, with D perhaps TRBD2 (5 bases). The germline V gene has CDR1 SGDLS and CDR2 YYNGEE. The CDR3 length is 15 residues. V lost 3 bases and J lost 0, with 11 bases in between. The CDR3 DNA reads as TGTGCCAGCAGCGGGACTCCCCATAGCACAGATACGCAGTATTTT. This sequence encodes CASSGTPHSTDTQYF.

About this clone: The identical CDR3 is also encoded by other nucleotide sequences in the sample. The chain carries TRBV6-5 and TRBJ1-4; D gene unclear. Germline CDR1 is MNHEY and CDR2 is SVGAGI. The length of the CDR3 is 13 residues. V was clipped by 5 bases and J by 0 bases, with 4 bases between them. CDR3 bases: TGTGCCAGCAGTCGTACAACTAATGAAAAACTGTTTTTT. Its translation is CASSRTTNEKLFF.

The CDR3 reads CASISGQGTDTQYF. The CDR3 nucleotides read TGTGCCAGCATATCGGGACAGGGCACAGATACGCAGTATTTT. V gene TRBV28 combines with J gene TRBJ2-3, with 8 bases lining up with TRBD1. Germline V gives CDR1 MDHEN, CDR2 SYDVKM. After removal of 7 bases from V and 1 base from J, the junction contained 4 bases not matched to a gene. The CDR3 has 14 amino acids.

The chain uses TRBV28 and TRBJ2-1, with D perhaps TRBD1 or TRBD2 (6 bases each). The CDR3 has 14 amino acids. The germline CDR1 and CDR2 sequences are MDHEN and SYDVKM. Trimming removed 7 bases from V and 4 bases from J, with 14 bases in between. CDR3 nucleotide sequence: TGTGCCAGCACAGACCGGGGGCCTTACAATGAGCAGTTCTTC. It translates to CASTDRGPYNEQFF.

This chain connects TRBV28 to TRBJ2-2; weak D call: TRBD2 (5 bases). Germline V gene data show CDR1 as MDHEN and CDR2 as SYDVKM. This CDR3 has 14 amino acids. V shed 11 bases and J shed 3 bases, with 16 bases lying between them. DNA for the CDR3: TGTGCCGGCGCGCGGAGGCCGGACACCGGGGAGCTGTTTTTT. Protein sequence: CAGARRPDTGELFF.

This rearrangement joins TRBV19 to TRBJ1-1; weak D call: TRBD1 (5 bases). The CDR3 runs to 13 residues. Germline V lookup: CDR1 LNHDA, CDR2 SQIVND (reference sequence). Between the trimmed V and J ends, which lost 6 bases and 0 bases, there was a span of 8 bases. CDR3 DNA sequence: TGTGCCAGTAGAAGGGGCGTGAACACTGAAGCTTTCTTT. Its protein product is CASRRGVNTEAFF.

V is TRBV5-1 and J is TRBJ1-1, with D uncertain. The germline gives CDR1 SGHRS, CDR2 YFSETQ. The CDR3 totals 14 residues. V was clipped by 3 bases and J by 4 bases, with 13 bases between them. In nucleotides, the CDR3 is TGCGCCAGCAGCTCATTCGGCAGGCTCACTGAAGCTTTCTTT. Translated: CASSSFGRLTEAFF.

The chain combines TRBV28 with TRBJ2-3, with TRBD2 matching 8 bases. Unmatched junction bases numbered 20, after V lost 9 bases and J lost 3 bases. The CDR3 spans 18 residues. Germline loops: CDR1 MDHEN, CDR2 SYDVKM. Written as DNA, the CDR3 is TGTGCCAGTTACCCTCGGCCGGGAGTGGGACTAGGGACAGATACGCAGTATTTT. Its translation: CASYPRPGVGLGTDTQYF. Drawing the rest from reference TRBV28 and TRBJ2-3, the complete variable domain is DVKVTQSSRYLVKRTGEKVFLECVQDMDHENMFWYRQDPGLGLRLIYFSYDVKMKEKGDIPEGYSVSREKKERFSLILESASTNQTSMYLCASYPRPGVGLGTDTQYFGPGTRLTVL.

The chain links TRBV4-3 to TRBJ1-1; a weak D match, TRBD1 (5 bases). Germline CDR1 LGHNA, CDR2 YSLEER. The CDR3 consists of 14 residues. The V end was cut by 3 bases, the J end by 4 bases, with 12 bases between. The CDR3 DNA reads TGCGCCAGCAGCCACCCCCCGACAGCCACTGAAGCTTTCTTT. Its protein is CASSHPPTATEAFF.

DNA for the CDR3: TGTGCCAGCAGTTTCTATAGCAATCAGCCCCAGCATTTT. Translation gives CASSFYSNQPQHF. The rearrangement uses TRBV2 and TRBJ1-5; D not resolved. Germline V CDR1 and CDR2: SNHLY, FYNNEI. Deletions cut 5 bases from V and 0 bases from J, with 5 bases between. The CDR3 spans 13 residues.

The chain combines TRBV19 with TRBJ2-2; 9 bases are a match to TRBD2. Per germline, CDR1 LNHDA and CDR2 SQIVND (reference sequence). Unmatched junction bases numbered 3, after V lost 4 bases and J lost 0 bases. This CDR3 is built from 16 residues. Here the CDR3 DNA reads TGTGCCAGTAGTACCTTAGCGGGAGCGAACACCGGGGAGCTGTTTTTT. Translation: CASSTLAGANTGELFF. The full variable domain, in which reference TRBV19 and TRBJ2-2 provide the parts outside the CDR3, is DGGITQSPKYLFRKEGQNVTLSCEQNLNHDAMYWYRQDPGQGLRLIYYSQIVNDFQKGDIAEGYSVSREKKESFPLTVTSAQKNPTAFYLCASSTLAGANTGELFFGEGSRLTVL.

The CDR3 DNA reads as TGTGCCCGGATTACGGGTTTGGGGGGGAACACCGGGGAGCTGTTTTTT. The encoded protein is CARITGLGGNTGELFF. This chain links TRBV30 with TRBJ2-2; possible D gene TRBD2, 6 bases. CDR3 length equals 16 residues. V gave up 8 bases and J gave up 1 base, with 20 bases separating them. The V gene's germline CDR1 is GTSNPN and CDR2 SVGIG (reference sequence).

J is TRBJ1-2 and V is TRBV18; 10 bases are a match to TRBD1. The germline CDR1 and CDR2 sequences are KGHSH and LQKENI. Trimming removed 3 bases from V and 4 bases from J; junction bases left unmatched: 5. The CDR3 sequence is 15 residues long. CDR3 loop: CASSPSGTGAYGYTF. As DNA, the CDR3 is TGTGCCAGCTCACCGTCCGGGACAGGGGCCTATGGCTACACCTTC.

The chain combines TRBV10-3 with TRBJ1-2, with D possibly being TRBD1 (6 bases). Trimming cost V 5 bases and J 3 bases, with 16 bases left between them. This CDR3 is built from 15 residues. The germline CDR1 and CDR2 sequences are ENHRY and SYGVKD. CDR3 in amino acids: CAISFGTTGDYGYTF. Written as DNA, the CDR3 is TGTGCCATCAGTTTCGGGACAACCGGGGACTATGGCTACACCTTC.

The chain carries TRBV6-1 and TRBJ1-2; D possibly corresponds to TRBD1 (6 bases). CDR3 length: 16 residues. CDR1 and CDR2 (germline): MNHNS, SASEGT. Trimming removed 0 bases at V and 4 bases at J, with 15 bases between. The CDR3: CASSEAGIDRSYGYTF. CDR3 in DNA: TGTGCCAGCAGTGAAGCGGGTATCGACAGGTCCTATGGCTACACCTTC.

This clone has a single count. This sequence joins TRBV28 and TRBJ1-1, with a possible D match to TRBD1 (5 bases). The CDR3 runs to 14 residues. The V and J ends lost 2 bases and 7 bases respectively, with 14 bases between them. Germline CDR1 is MDHEN and CDR2 is SYDVKM. CDR3 in amino acids: CASSLPPGGHEAFF. The CDR3 bases are TGTGCCAGCAGTTTACCTCCCGGGGGTCATGAAGCTTTCTTT. Combining the CDR3 with reference TRBV28 and TRBJ1-1 gives the whole variable domain DVKVTQSSRYLVKRTGEKVFLECVQDMDHENMFWYRQDPGLGLRLIYFSYDVKMKEKGDIPEGYSVSREKKERFSLILESASTNQTSMYLCASSLPPGGHEAFFGQGTRLTVV.

The rearrangement links TRBV27 to TRBJ2-2; D is ambiguous. V lost 7 bases to trimming and J lost 1 base, with 16 bases between them. This CDR3 spans 16 amino acids. Germline assignment: CDR1 MNHEY and CDR2 SMNVEV (reference sequence). The CDR3 DNA is TGTGCCAGCATAGATTTCCGGCGGATGAACACCGGGGAGCTGTTTTTT. It translates to CASIDFRRMNTGELFF.